The 12 T cell receptor beta chains given below trace back to one sample, sequenced in a study of identical twins. TCRdb re-analysed the 5' RACE reads in MiXCR, keeping a single row per CDR3 protein. The sample lists roughly 630,000 distinct CDR3 sequences, just over 7% occurring once. In addition, the sample was reused for a study of yellow fever vaccine responses in identical twins.

The sequenced material came from PBMCs. These receptors were collected from a woman younger than 30 in good health.

This chain uses TRBV21-1 with TRBJ2-1; the table's D call of TRBD1 was not tested on the DNA. TRBV21-1 is shown as a pseudogene. The CDR3 has 19 residues. The CDR3, as DNA: TGTGCCAGCAGCAAAGGTGGGACAGGGATTCTGAGCTCCTACAATGAGCAGTTCTTC. It codes for CASSKGGTGILSSYNEQFF.

This clonotype occurred many times. This chain links TRBV24-1 with TRBJ2-5, with 7 bases fitting TRBD1. J gave up 1 base and V 6 bases, and 7 bases lay outside the gene matches. The CDR3 loop spans 15 amino acids. The germline CDR1 and CDR2 sequences are KGHDR and SFDVKD. Here the CDR3 DNA reads TGTGCCACCAGTCGGAAGGGGGCAAGCCAAGAGACCCAGTACTTC. This encodes CATSRKGASQETQYF.

This clonotype was observed a handful of times. The V call is TRBV3-1, the J call TRBJ2-7; TRBD2 is a possible D gene (6 bases). This CDR3 has 13 amino acids. Germline loops: CDR1 LGHDT, CDR2 YNNKEL (reference sequence). The V end was cut by 3 bases, the J end by 6 bases, with 12 bases between. The CDR3 DNA reads TGTGCCAGCAGCCAGGGACTCCGGGGCGAGCAGTACTTC. Translation: CASSQGLRGEQYF.

This clonotype was counted at least ten times. CDR3 in DNA: TGCGCCAGCAGCTTGGACCTGGGATTGAACACTGAAGCTTTCTTT. Amino acid sequence: CASSLDLGLNTEAFF. The V gene is TRBV5-1, the J gene TRBJ1-1, with D hard to call. The CDR3 spans 15 residues. The germline gives CDR1 SGHRS, CDR2 YFSETQ. Trimming took 0 bases from V and 0 from J, leaving 9 bases between them.

This clonotype was detected ten times or more. The germline gene is not matched at one end of the junction; a read error may be the cause. The chain is built from TRBV5-1 and TRBJ2-5; TRBD1 matches 7 bases. Per the germline V gene, CDR1 is SGHRS and CDR2 is YFSETQ. The CDR3 covers 13 residues. Here the CDR3 DNA reads TGTGCCAGCAGTTTACAGGGGCGTGAGACCCAGTACTTC. This translates into CASSLQGRETQYF.

V and J are TRBV7-8 and TRBJ2-3, with 7 bases matching TRBD2. The CDR3 length is 18 residues. Germline V gives CDR1 SGHVS, CDR2 FQNEAQ. J gave up 6 bases and V 1 base, and 16 bases lay outside the gene matches. The CDR3 DNA sequence: TGTGCCAGCAGCTTAGTGGTCTGGGGGGGTCTCCTCAGCGATACGCAGTATTTT. Translation: CASSLVVWGGLLSDTQYF.

The chain couples TRBV12-3 or TRBV12-4 to TRBJ2-3, with 7 bases fitting TRBD1. The CDR3 has 15 residues. J was trimmed by 7 bases and V by 7 bases; bases with no gene match: 14. The CDR3 DNA sequence: TGTGCCAGCAAGAGGGACAGCGTGTTTCCATATACGCAGTATTTT. Residues: CASKRDSVFPYTQYF.

This clonotype was seen a handful of times. The J gene is TRBJ1-3, the V gene TRBV7-8; 9 bases fit TRBD1. Germline CDR1 is SGHVS and CDR2 is FQNEAQ. V shed 5 bases and J 2 bases; nucleotides not matched to a gene: 7. The CDR3 spans 16 residues. The CDR3 sequence is CASSSSTGGTGNTIYF. The CDR3 bases are TGTGCCAGCAGCAGCTCAACAGGGGGCACTGGAAACACCATATATTTT.

This clonotype was observed at least ten times. The chain uses TRBV7-9 and TRBJ2-1, with 7 bases lining up with TRBD1. Germline CDR1 and CDR2: SEHNR and FQNEAQ (reference sequence). The CDR3 consists of 16 residues. V dropped 1 base and J dropped 9; count of bases not matched to a gene: 12. CDR3 DNA sequence: TGTGCCAGCAGCTTAGGAGGGGGCGCTTTTTCCGCTGAGCAGTTCTTC. Amino acid sequence: CASSLGGGAFSAEQFF. Together with reference TRBV7-9 and TRBJ2-1, the CDR3 gives the full variable domain: DTGVSQNPRHKITKRGQNVTFRCDPISEHNRLYWYRQTLGQGPEFLTYFQNEAQLEKSRLLSDRFSAERPKGSFSTLEIQRTEQGDSAMYLCASSLGGGAFSAEQFFGPGTRLTVL.

This clonotype was recorded many times. This sequence joins TRBV12-3 or TRBV12-4 and TRBJ1-1; the match to TRBD1 covers 7 bases. This CDR3 region has 17 residues. V lost 0 bases and J lost 2; bases outside the gene matches: 9. CDR3 sequence: CASSLASPGTVNTEAFF. The CDR3 bases are TGTGCCAGCAGTTTAGCCTCGCCCGGGACAGTTAACACTGAAGCTTTCTTT.

This clonotype has more than one count but fewer than ten. This sequence joins TRBV12-3 or TRBV12-4 and TRBJ2-1; D may match TRBD1 or TRBD2 (7 bases each). The CDR3 covers 11 residues. Trimming left V 10 bases short and J 9 bases short, with 13 bases between. The chain's CDR3 is CATQGGLEQFF. Written as DNA, the CDR3 is TGTGCCACCCAGGGGGGGCTTGAGCAGTTCTTC.

This chain uses TRBV10-3 with TRBJ2-5; 7 nucleotides match TRBD2. This CDR3 is 13 amino acids long. Germline V gives CDR1 ENHRY, CDR2 SYGVKD. Unmatched junction bases numbered 3, after V lost 5 bases and J lost 3 bases. The CDR3 DNA sequence: TGTGCCATCAGTCCCAGCGGGGAAGAGACCCAGTACTTC. Its protein product is CAISPSGEETQYF.